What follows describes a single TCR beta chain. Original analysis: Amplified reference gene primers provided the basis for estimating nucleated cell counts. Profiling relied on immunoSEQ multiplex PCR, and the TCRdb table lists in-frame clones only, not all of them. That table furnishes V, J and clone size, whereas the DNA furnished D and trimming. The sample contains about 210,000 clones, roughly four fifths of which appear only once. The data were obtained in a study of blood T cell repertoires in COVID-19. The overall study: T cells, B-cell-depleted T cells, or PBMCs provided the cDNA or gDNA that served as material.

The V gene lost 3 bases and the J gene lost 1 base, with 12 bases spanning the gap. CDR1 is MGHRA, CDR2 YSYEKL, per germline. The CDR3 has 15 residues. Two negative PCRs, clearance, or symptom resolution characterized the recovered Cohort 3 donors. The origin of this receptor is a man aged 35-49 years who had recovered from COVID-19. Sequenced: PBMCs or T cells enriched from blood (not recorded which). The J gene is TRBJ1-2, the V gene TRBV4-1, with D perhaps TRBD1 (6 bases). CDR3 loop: CASSQWTAYNYGYTF. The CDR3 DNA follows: TGCGCCAGCAGCCAGTGGACAGCCTATAACTATGGCTACACCTTC.